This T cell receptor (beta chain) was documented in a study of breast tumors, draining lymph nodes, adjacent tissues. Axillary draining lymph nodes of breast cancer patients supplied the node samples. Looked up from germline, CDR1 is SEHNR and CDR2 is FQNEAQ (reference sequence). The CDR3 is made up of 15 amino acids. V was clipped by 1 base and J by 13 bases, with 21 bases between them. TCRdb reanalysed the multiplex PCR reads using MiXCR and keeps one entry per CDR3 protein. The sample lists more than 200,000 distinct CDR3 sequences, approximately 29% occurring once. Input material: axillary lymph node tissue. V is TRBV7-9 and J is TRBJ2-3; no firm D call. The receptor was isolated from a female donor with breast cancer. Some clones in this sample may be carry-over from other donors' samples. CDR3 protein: CASSLGGLITHEKYF. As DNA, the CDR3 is TGTGCCAGCAGCTTAGGTGGCCTGATCACACATGAGAAGTATTTT.